A single sample gave rise to the 29 T cell receptor beta chains below, sequenced in a study of blood T cells in healthy people across ages. With a J-beta primer mix and a sample-barcoded 5' primer, a second PCR ran 7 to 11 cycles. MiXCR was run by TCRdb on the 5' RACE reads, yielding one entry per CDR3 protein. In the table there are over 700,000 distinct CDR3 sequences, 20% to 25% of which are singletons. These same records also appear under a second study, on T cells of mothers and their children.

The sequenced material came from blood. Receptor source: a boy between 5 and 17 years old in good health.

This clonotype has at least ten counts. The chain uses TRBV7-3 and TRBJ2-1; 11 bases agree with TRBD1. The CDR3 is made up of 14 amino acids. The germline V gene encodes CDR1 SGHTA and CDR2 FQGTGA. V trimming: 4 bases; J trimming: 5 bases; junction bases outside the gene matches: 1. CDR3 region: CASSSGQGDNEQFF. The CDR3 DNA reads TGTGCCAGCAGCTCGGGACAGGGGGACAATGAGCAGTTCTTC.

This clonotype was recorded a few times. The chain joins TRBV11-2 to TRBJ2-7, with D uncertain. This CDR3 has 13 residues. The V and J ends lost 1 base and 9 bases respectively, with 13 bases between them. Germline V CDR1 and CDR2: SGHAT, FQNNGV. The CDR3, as DNA: TGTGCCAGCAGCTTAGTTGCGGCGTCTGCGCAGTACTTC. Its protein product is CASSLVAASAQYF.

This clonotype was recorded a few times. The rearrangement links TRBV28 to TRBJ1-5, with D perhaps matching TRBD1 (6 bases). This CDR3 contains 14 residues. CDR1 and CDR2 (germline): MDHEN, SYDVKM. The V end was cut by 8 bases, the J end by 3 bases, with 14 bases between. The CDR3 loop is CASSQGTNNQPQHF. In nucleotides, the CDR3 is TGTGCCAGCTCTCAAGGGACAAACAATCAGCCCCAGCATTTT.

The table lists this clonotype with many counts. The V and J genes are TRBV29-1 and TRBJ1-4; TRBD1 matches 8 bases. CDR1 and CDR2 from the germline V gene are SQVTM and ANQGSEA. The trim removed 4 bases at V and 8 bases at J, leaving 0 bases unmatched. This CDR3 region has 11 residues. The CDR3 is CSVGQGEKLFF. CDR3 coding DNA: TGCAGCGTTGGACAGGGGGAAAAACTGTTTTTT. The variable domain in full, with the rest retrieved from reference TRBV29-1 and TRBJ1-4, is SAVISQKPSRDICQRGTSLTIQCQVDSQVTMMFWYRQQPGQSLTLIATANQGSEATYESGFVIDKFPISRPNLTFSTLTVSNMSPEDSSIYLCSVGQGEKLFFGSGTQLSVL.

The sample holds a few counts of this clonotype. The CDR3 region is CSARPLTDTQYF. The CDR3 DNA follows: TGCAGTGCCCGACCCCTCACAGATACGCAGTATTTT. V is TRBV20-1 and J is TRBJ2-3; D remains ambiguous. The V gene lost 6 bases and the J gene lost 2 bases, with 9 bases spanning the gap. Germline-derived CDR1 and CDR2 are DFQATT and SNEGSKA (reference sequence). The CDR3 contains 12 residues.

This clonotype was detected only a few times. V usage is TRBV29-1 and J usage is TRBJ2-1, with TRBD2 matching over 8 bases. CDR1 is SQVTM, CDR2 ANQGSEA, per germline. CDR3 length: 13 amino acids. V dropped 3 bases and J dropped 4; count of bases not matched to a gene: 2. Written as DNA, the CDR3 is TGCAGCGTTGATACTAGCGGATACAATGAGCAGTTCTTC. This gives the protein CSVDTSGYNEQFF.

This clonotype was seen only a few times. The chain uses TRBV29-1 and TRBJ2-7, with 11 bases fitting TRBD2. V lost 4 bases, J lost 2 bases, and 4 bases stayed unmatched. Germline V gives CDR1 SQVTM, CDR2 ANQGSEA. This CDR3 is built from 14 residues. The DNA for the CDR3 is TGCAGCGTTGCGGCGGGACTAGCGGCCTACGAGCAGTACTTC. Protein product: CSVAAGLAAYEQYF.

The chain joins TRBV7-2 to TRBJ1-6; D perhaps matches TRBD1 (6 bases). CDR1 is SGHTA, CDR2 FQGNSA, per germline. The CDR3 contains 15 residues. V was clipped by 1 base and J by 10 bases, with 14 bases between them. The CDR3: CASSLGGGPGSPLHF. Written as DNA, the CDR3 is TGTGCCAGCAGCTTAGGAGGGGGACCGGGGTCACCCCTCCACTTT.

This clonotype has more than one count but fewer than ten. V is TRBV7-6 and J is TRBJ2-2; no reliable D call. With 1 base removed from V and 5 bases from J, the gap between germline ends came to 8 bases. Germline V gene lookup returns CDR1 SGHVS and CDR2 FNYEAQ. This CDR3 is 14 amino acids long. CDR3 amino acids: CASSLERITGELFF. CDR3 DNA sequence: TGTGCCAGCAGCTTAGAGAGGATAACCGGGGAGCTGTTTTTT.

This chain connects TRBV9 to TRBJ1-1; 8 nucleotides align to TRBD1. Germline lookup yields CDR1 SGDLS and CDR2 YYNGEE. The CDR3 extends over 15 amino acids. The V segment lost 0 bases and the J segment 6 bases; nucleotides outside the gene matches: 7. CDR3 bases: TGTGCCAGCAGCGTAGGGGGGACAGGTCGGCCTGAAGCTTTCTTT. Translation gives CASSVGGTGRPEAFF.

This clonotype appeared a few times. This rearrangement joins TRBV29-1 to TRBJ2-2; D may be TRBD2 (5 bases). The CDR3 consists of 13 residues. The V gene's germline CDR1 is SQVTM and CDR2 ANQGSEA. V shed 2 bases and J shed 6 bases, with 10 bases lying between them. The CDR3 protein is CSVEFGGSGELFF. The CDR3 nucleotides are TGCAGCGTTGAATTCGGCGGGTCCGGGGAGCTGTTTTTT.

The CDR3, as DNA: TGTGCCAGCAGCTTAGGGACTAGCGGGAGATTTAATGAGCAGTTCTTC. It translates to CASSLGTSGRFNEQFF. This sequence joins TRBV7-2 and TRBJ2-5, with 13 bases aligning to TRBD2. The DNA matches TRBJ2-1 better at its end, which makes the J call doubtful. Germline V gene sequence: CDR1 SGHTA, CDR2 FQGNSA. The CDR3 is 16 amino acids.

There are a few counts of this clonotype. The chain has TRBV12-3 or TRBV12-4 and TRBJ2-5; 7 bases are a match to TRBD1. The end of the DNA is better explained by TRBJ2-7, so the J call may be wrong. The CDR3 is 14 residues long. The CDR3 coding sequence is TGTGCCAGCAGTCACAAACAGGGGACCTACGAGCAGTACTTC. The encoded protein is CASSHKQGTYEQYF.

This clonotype was counted a few times. The chain carries TRBV2 and TRBJ2-4, with TRBD2 identical over 7 bases. The V gene's germline CDR1 is SNHLY and CDR2 FYNNEI. Trimming took 7 bases from V and 9 from J; bases not matched to a gene: 9. This CDR3 has 13 residues. The CDR3 DNA reads as TGTGCCAGCACCCGGACTAGTAATTTCATTCAGTACTTC. Translated, it gives CASTRTSNFIQYF.

To note about this clonotype: Mismatch with germline at one junction end may stem from a read error. This chain connects TRBV29-1 to TRBJ1-1; D not certain. The CDR3 totals 12 residues. The germline V gene has CDR1 SQVTM and CDR2 ANQGSEA. CDR3 bases: TGCAGCGTTGTGGCGGAGAACATTGAAGCTTTCTTT. This gives the protein CSVVAENIEAFF.

This clonotype was seen more than once but under ten times. J is TRBJ2-5 and V is TRBV6-5; D gene ambiguous. The CDR3 loop spans 14 amino acids. V was pared by 6 bases and J by 5 bases, with 16 bases between. CDR1 is MNHEY and CDR2 is SVGAGI in the germline V gene. The CDR3 nucleotides read TGTGCCAGCAGAACCGGTCCTAGTTGGGAGACCCAGTACTTC. As protein: CASRTGPSWETQYF.

The chain employs TRBV27 and TRBJ2-5; D is ambiguous. Germline V lookup: CDR1 MNHEY, CDR2 SMNVEV (reference sequence). V was trimmed by 2 bases and J by 5 bases, leaving 9 bases between them. The CDR3 contains 13 residues. The CDR3 loop reads CASSLRQWETQYF. The CDR3 DNA is TGTGCCAGCAGTTTAAGGCAGTGGGAGACCCAGTACTTC.

This clonotype was seen a handful of times. The rearrangement links TRBV7-6 to TRBJ2-5; D ambiguous. The CDR3 runs to 13 residues. Germline CDR1 is SGHVS and CDR2 is FNYEAQ. V gave up 11 bases and J gave up 7 bases, with 20 bases separating them. CDR3 in DNA: TGTGCCCCCCACTGCTCACTGGGTTCGACCCAGTACTTC. Amino acids: CAPHCSLGSTQYF.

This clonotype showed up just a few times. The chain combines TRBV15 with TRBJ2-1, with a possible D match to TRBD1 (6 bases). The germline V gene encodes CDR1 LNHNV and CDR2 YYDKDF (reference sequence). V lost 0 bases, J lost 1 base, and 10 bases lay in between. The CDR3 contains 16 residues. The DNA of the CDR3 is TGTGCCACCAGCAGAGACCCAGGGGAATCCTACAATGAGCAGTTCTTC. It translates to CATSRDPGESYNEQFF.

The V call is TRBV10-3, the J call TRBJ2-5; TRBD1 matches 8 bases. Germline CDR1 ENHRY, CDR2 SYGVKD. The V segment lost 3 bases and the J segment 2 bases; nucleotides outside the gene matches: 5. The CDR3 totals 15 residues. CDR3: CAISDGTGFQETQYF. The CDR3 DNA reads as TGTGCCATCAGTGATGGGACAGGTTTTCAAGAGACCCAGTACTTC.

This clonotype has ten or more counts. This chain uses TRBV4-2 with TRBJ2-2, with D unclear. This CDR3 is built from 13 residues. Germline CDR1 is LGHNA and CDR2 is YNFKEQ. V lost 8 bases and J lost 5, with 12 bases in between. CDR3 amino acids: CASADRTTGELFF. Here the CDR3 DNA reads TGTGCCAGCGCAGATCGAACAACCGGGGAGCTGTTTTTT.

The chain carries TRBV5-6 and TRBJ1-2; 7 bases are shared with TRBD1. V dropped 4 bases and J dropped 6; count of bases not matched to a gene: 6. The CDR3 extends over 13 amino acids. Germline V gene data show CDR1 as SGHDT and CDR2 as YYEEEE. The CDR3 is CASSPGQLHGYTF. The CDR3 DNA is TGTGCCAGCAGCCCGGGACAGCTTCATGGCTACACCTTC.

The chain couples TRBV29-1 to TRBJ2-3; TRBD2 agrees at 14 bases. CDR1 and CDR2 (germline): SQVTM, ANQGSEA. J lost 3 bases, V lost 8 bases, and 4 bases had no gene match. CDR3 size: 14 residues. The CDR3 region is CSIWTSGGTDTQYF. DNA for the CDR3: TGCAGCATCTGGACTAGCGGGGGGACAGATACGCAGTATTTT.

In this sample, this clonotype turned up a few times. The CDR3: CASSFRGGGSTNEKLFF. CDR3 coding DNA: TGTGCCAGCAGCTTTCGTGGGGGGGGTTCGACTAATGAAAAACTGTTTTTT. The rearrangement links TRBV11-2 to TRBJ1-4, with D possibly matching TRBD1 (5 bases). CDR3 length equals 17 residues. CDR1 and CDR2 (germline): SGHAT, FQNNGV. With 3 bases removed from V and 2 bases from J, the gap between germline ends came to 16 bases.

The chain links TRBV12-3 or TRBV12-4 to TRBJ2-5; 9 bases match TRBD2. The CDR3 is 16 residues long. V shed 3 bases and J 7 bases; nucleotides not matched to a gene: 12. DNA of the CDR3: TGTGCCAGCAGTTTCCATCTAGCGGGGCCCATAGGGACCCAGTACTTC. This encodes CASSFHLAGPIGTQYF.

V usage is TRBV20-1 and J usage is TRBJ1-2; 10 nucleotides match TRBD1. Germline V gene lookup returns CDR1 DFQATT and CDR2 SNEGSKA (reference sequence). With V trimmed by 4 bases and J by 8 bases, 7 bases remained unmatched. The CDR3 length is 13 residues. CDR3 DNA sequence: TGCAGTGCTATAGACAGGGGGCTTGAAGGCTACACCTTC. This codes for CSAIDRGLEGYTF.

The CDR3 loop is CASSRTDRFYTEAFF. Written as DNA, the CDR3 is TGTGCCAGCAGCCGAACGGACAGGTTTTACACTGAAGCTTTCTTT. The chain recombines TRBV28 with TRBJ1-1; 7 nucleotides align to TRBD1. This CDR3 comprises 15 residues. Looked up from germline, CDR1 is MDHEN and CDR2 is SYDVKM. V lost 6 bases to trimming and J lost 3 bases; unmatched junction nucleotides: 10.

This clonotype has only a few counts. The V gene is TRBV20-1, the J gene TRBJ2-5; D is undetermined. CDR3 length: 13 amino acids. Trimming cost V 3 bases and J 5 bases, with 13 bases left between them. Germline V lookup: CDR1 DFQATT, CDR2 SNEGSKA (reference sequence). The CDR3 is CSASLRSGETQYF. The CDR3 region has the DNA TGCAGTGCTAGCCTGCGGTCCGGGGAGACCCAGTACTTC.

The rearrangement joins TRBV4-1 to TRBJ1-1; 9 bases are a match to TRBD1. V shed 2 bases, J shed 7 bases, and the junction held 23 bases outside the gene matches. The CDR3 sequence is 20 residues long. Germline V lookup: CDR1 MGHRA, CDR2 YSYEKL. The CDR3 nucleotides read TGCGCCAGCAGCCAAAAACCGGGACAGGGCCTAGTGGCCCTGAAAATTGAAGCTTTCTTT. Amino acids: CASSQKPGQGLVALKIEAFF.